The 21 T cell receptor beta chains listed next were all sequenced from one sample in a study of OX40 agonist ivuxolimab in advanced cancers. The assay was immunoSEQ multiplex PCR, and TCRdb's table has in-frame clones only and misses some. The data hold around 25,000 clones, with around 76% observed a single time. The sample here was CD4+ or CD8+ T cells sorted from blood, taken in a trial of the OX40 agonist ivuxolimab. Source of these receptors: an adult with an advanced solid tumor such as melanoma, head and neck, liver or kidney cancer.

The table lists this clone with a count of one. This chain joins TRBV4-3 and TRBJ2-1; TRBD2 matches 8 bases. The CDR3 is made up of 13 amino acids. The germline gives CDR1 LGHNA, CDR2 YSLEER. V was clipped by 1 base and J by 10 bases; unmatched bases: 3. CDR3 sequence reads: CASSQGAGGEQFF. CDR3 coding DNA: TGCGCCAGCAGCCAAGGGGCGGGGGGCGAGCAGTTCTTC.

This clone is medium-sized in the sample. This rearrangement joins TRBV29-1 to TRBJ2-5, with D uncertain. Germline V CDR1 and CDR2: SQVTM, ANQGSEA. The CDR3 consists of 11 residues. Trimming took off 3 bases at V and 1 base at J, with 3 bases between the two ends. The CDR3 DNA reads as TGCAGCGTTGATTCCCAAGAGACCCAGTACTTC. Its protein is CSVDSQETQYF.

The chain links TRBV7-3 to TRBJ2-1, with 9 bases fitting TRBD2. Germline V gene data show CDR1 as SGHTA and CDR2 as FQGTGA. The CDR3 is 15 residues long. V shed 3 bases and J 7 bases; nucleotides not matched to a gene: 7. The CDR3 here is CASSFAGLAGNEQFF. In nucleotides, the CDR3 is TGTGCCAGCAGCTTCGCGGGACTAGCAGGGAATGAGCAGTTCTTC.

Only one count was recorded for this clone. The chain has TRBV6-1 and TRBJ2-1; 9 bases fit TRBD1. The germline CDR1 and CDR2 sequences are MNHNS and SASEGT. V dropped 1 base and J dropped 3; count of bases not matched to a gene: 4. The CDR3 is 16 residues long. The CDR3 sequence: CASSEGSTGGYNEQFF. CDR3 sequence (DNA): TGTGCCAGCAGTGAAGGGTCGACAGGGGGCTACAATGAGCAGTTCTTC.

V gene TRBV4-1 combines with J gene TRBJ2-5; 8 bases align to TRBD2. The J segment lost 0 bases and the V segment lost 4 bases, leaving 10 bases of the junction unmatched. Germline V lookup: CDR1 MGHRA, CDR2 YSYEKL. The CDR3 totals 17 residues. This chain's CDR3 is CASSRTVWRGDQETQYF. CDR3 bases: TGCGCCAGCAGCCGAACCGTGTGGCGGGGGGACCAAGAGACCCAGTACTTC.

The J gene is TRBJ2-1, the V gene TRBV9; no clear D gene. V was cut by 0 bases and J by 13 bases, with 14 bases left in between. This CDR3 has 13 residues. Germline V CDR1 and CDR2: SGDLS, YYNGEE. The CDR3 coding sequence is TGTGCCAGCAGCGTAGGCACTGAAAGAGGACAGTTCTTC. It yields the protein CASSVGTERGQFF.

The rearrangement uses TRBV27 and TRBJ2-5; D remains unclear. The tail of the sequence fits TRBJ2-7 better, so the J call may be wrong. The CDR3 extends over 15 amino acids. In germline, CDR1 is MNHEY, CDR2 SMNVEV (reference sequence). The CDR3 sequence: CASSLMGMGSYEQYF. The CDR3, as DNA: TGTGCCAGCAGTTTAATGGGTATGGGCTCCTACGAGCAGTACTTC.

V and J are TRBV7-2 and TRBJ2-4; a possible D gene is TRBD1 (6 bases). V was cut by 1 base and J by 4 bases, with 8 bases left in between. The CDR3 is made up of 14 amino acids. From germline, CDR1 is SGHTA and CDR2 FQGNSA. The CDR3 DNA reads TGTGCCAGCAGCTTAGGGCAGGGGAAAAACATTCAGTACTTC. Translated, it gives CASSLGQGKNIQYF.

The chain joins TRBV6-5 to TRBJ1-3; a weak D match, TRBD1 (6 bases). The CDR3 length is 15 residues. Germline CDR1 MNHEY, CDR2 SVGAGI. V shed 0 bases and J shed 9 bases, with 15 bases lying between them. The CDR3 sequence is CASSYSTKGGGTIYF. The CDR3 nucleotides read TGTGCCAGCAGTTACTCGACCAAGGGGGGGGGCACCATATATTTT.

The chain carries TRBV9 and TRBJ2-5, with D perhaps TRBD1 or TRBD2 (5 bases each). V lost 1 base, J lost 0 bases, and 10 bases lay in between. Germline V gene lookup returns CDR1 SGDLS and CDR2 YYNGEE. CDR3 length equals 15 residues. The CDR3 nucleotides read TGTGCCAGCAGCGTACGTGGGGGACACCAAGAGACCCAGTACTTC. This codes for CASSVRGGHQETQYF.

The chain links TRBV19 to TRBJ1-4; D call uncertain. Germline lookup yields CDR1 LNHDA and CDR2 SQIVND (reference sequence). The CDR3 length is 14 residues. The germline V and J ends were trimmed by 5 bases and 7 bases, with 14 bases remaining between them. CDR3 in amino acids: CASSPLEGSEKLFF. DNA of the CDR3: TGTGCCAGTAGTCCCCTGGAAGGGAGTGAAAAACTGTTTTTT.

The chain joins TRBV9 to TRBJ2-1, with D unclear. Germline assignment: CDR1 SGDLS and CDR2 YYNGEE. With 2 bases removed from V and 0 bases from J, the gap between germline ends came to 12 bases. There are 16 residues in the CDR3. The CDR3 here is CASSVGALSSYNEQFF. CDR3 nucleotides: TGTGCCAGCAGCGTGGGCGCGTTAAGCTCCTACAATGAGCAGTTCTTC. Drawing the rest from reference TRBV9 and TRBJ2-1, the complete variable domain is DSGVTQTPKHLITATGQRVTLRCSPRSGDLSVYWYQQSLDQGLQFLIQYYNGEERAKGNILERFSAQQFPDLHSELNLSSLELGDSALYFCASSVGALSSYNEQFFGPGTRLTVL.

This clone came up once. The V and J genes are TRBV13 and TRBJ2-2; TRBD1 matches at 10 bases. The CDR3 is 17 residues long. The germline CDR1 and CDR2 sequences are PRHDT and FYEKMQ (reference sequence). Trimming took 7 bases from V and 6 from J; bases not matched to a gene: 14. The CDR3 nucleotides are TGTGCCAGCACCTCCCCGGCTTGGACAGGGGGATCCGGGGAGCTGTTTTTT. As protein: CASTSPAWTGGSGELFF.

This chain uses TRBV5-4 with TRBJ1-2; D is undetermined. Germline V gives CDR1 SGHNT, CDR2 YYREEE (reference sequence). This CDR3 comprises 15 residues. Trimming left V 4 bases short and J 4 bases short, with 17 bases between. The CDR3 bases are TGTGCCAGCAGCCCCAGCCCCCTCGGGGTCTATGGCTACACCTTC. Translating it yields CASSPSPLGVYGYTF.

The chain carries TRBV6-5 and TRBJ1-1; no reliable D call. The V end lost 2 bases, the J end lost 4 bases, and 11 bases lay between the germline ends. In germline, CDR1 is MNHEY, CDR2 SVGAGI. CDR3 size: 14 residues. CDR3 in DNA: TGTGCCAGCAGTTACAAGGGTATGGGCACTGAAGCTTTCTTT. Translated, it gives CASSYKGMGTEAFF.

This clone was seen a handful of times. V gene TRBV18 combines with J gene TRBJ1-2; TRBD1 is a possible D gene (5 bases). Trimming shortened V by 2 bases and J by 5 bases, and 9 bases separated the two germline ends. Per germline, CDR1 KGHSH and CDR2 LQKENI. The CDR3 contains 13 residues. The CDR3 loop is CASSPKGRYGYTF. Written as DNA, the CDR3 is TGTGCCAGCTCACCAAAGGGACGGTATGGCTACACCTTC.

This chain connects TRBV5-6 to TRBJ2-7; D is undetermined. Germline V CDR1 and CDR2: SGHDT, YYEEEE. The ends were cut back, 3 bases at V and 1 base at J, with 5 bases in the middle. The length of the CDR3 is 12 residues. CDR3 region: CASSSLSYEQYF. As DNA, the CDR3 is TGTGCCAGCAGCTCCCTATCCTACGAGCAGTACTTC.

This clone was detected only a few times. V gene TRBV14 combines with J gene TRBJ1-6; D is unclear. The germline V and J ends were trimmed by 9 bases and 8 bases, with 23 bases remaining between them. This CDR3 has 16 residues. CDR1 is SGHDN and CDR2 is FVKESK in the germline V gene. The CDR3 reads CARPPPYLASHSPLHF. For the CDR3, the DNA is TGTGCCAGACCCCCGCCTTATCTCGCCTCCCATTCACCCCTCCACTTT.

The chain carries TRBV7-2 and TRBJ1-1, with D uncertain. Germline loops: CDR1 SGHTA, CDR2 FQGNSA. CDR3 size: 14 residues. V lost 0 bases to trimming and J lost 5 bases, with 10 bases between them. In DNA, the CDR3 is TGTGCCAGCAGCTTAGCCCTCCGAGGGACTGAAGCTTTCTTT. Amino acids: CASSLALRGTEAFF. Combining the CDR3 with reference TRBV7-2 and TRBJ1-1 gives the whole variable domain GAGVSQSPSNKVTEKGKDVELRCDPISGHTALYWYRQSLGQGLEFLIYFQGNSAPDKSGLPSDRFSAERTGGSVSTLTIQRTQQEDSAVYLCASSLALRGTEAFFGQGTRLTVV.

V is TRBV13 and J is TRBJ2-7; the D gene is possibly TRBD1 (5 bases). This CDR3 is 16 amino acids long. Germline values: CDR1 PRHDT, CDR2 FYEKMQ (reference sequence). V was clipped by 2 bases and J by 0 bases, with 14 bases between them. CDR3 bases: TGTGCCAGCAGCTTACTCCAGGGATTAGCCTCCTACGAGCAGTACTTC. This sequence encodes CASSLLQGLASYEQYF.

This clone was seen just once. CDR3 DNA: TGTGCCAGCTCAACGCAGGGGATCAATCAGCCCCAGCATTTT. This sequence encodes CASSTQGINQPQHF. V is TRBV18 and J is TRBJ1-5, with a possible D match to TRBD1 (6 bases). V gave up 5 bases and J gave up 3 bases, with 11 bases separating them. Germline V gene lookup returns CDR1 KGHSH and CDR2 LQKENI. The CDR3 is made up of 14 amino acids.